Following are 3 T cell receptor beta chains from one sample sequenced in a study of blood T cell repertoires in COVID-19. Profiled with immunoSEQ multiplex PCR; TCRdb holds only in-frame clones, not every one. The sample includes more than 250,000 clones, around 91% of them seen just once. The sequencing input was PBMCs or T cells enriched from blood (not recorded which). The receptors derive from a woman younger than 30 with acute COVID-19.

The rearrangement uses TRBV28 and TRBJ1-2, with 8 nucleotides matching TRBD1. V shed 6 bases, J shed 2 bases, and the junction held 8 bases outside the gene matches. This CDR3 is 15 amino acids long. Germline CDR1 is MDHEN and CDR2 is SYDVKM. This CDR3 reads CASRPTGAKNYGYTF. In DNA form, the CDR3 reads TGTGCCAGCAGACCGACAGGGGCGAAAAACTATGGCTACACCTTC.

This chain connects TRBV5-1 to TRBJ2-2, with D hard to call. The V and J ends lost 0 bases and 0 bases respectively, with 6 bases between them. The germline gives CDR1 SGHRS, CDR2 YFSETQ. The CDR3 runs to 15 residues. CDR3 region: CASSLEQTNTGELFF. CDR3 bases: TGCGCCAGCAGCTTGGAACAGACGAACACCGGGGAGCTGTTTTTT.

The genes are TRBV6-5 and TRBJ1-1; perhaps TRBD1 as D (5 bases). Trimming removed 6 bases at V and 1 base at J, with 12 bases between. There are 14 residues in the CDR3. Germline V CDR1 and CDR2: MNHEY, SVGAGI. The CDR3 region has the DNA TGTGCCAGCAGCTCAGGACAAACGAACACTGAAGCTTTCTTT. This translates into CASSSGQTNTEAFF.